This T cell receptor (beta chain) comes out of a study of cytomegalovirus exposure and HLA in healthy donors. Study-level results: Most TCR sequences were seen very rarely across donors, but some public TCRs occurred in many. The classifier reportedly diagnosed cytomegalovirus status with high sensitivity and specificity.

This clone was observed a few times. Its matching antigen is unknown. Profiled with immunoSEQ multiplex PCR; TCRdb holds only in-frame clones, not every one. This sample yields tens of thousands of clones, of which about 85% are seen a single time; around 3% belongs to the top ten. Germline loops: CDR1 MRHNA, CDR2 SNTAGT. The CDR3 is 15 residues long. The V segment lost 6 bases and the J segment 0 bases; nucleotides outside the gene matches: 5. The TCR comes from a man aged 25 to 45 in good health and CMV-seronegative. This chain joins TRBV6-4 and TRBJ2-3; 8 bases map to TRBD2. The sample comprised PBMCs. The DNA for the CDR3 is TGTGCCAGCAGCCACCGGGGGGGCAGCACAGATACGCAGTATTTT. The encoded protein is CASSHRGGSTDTQYF.